This section outlines one TCR beta chain sequence together with its context. The source of the sample is a study of cytomegalovirus exposure and HLA in healthy donors. Overall study context: The Caucasian-associated ancestry cluster contained approximately 81% of the approximately 400 genotyped donors.

With 60 Vbeta and 13 Jbeta primers, the PCR was carried out. Assay: immunoSEQ multiplex PCR; the TCRdb copy retains only in-frame clones and omits some. The data hold 100,000 to 150,000 clones, with roughly four fifths observed a single time. CDR1 LNHDA and CDR2 SQIVND come from the germline V gene (reference sequence). Trimming removed 7 bases from V and 2 bases from J; junction bases left unmatched: 6. CDR3 length: 14 residues. The receptor's source is a woman aged 40 to 50 in good health and CMV-seropositive. The chain employs TRBV19 and TRBJ1-2; 8 nucleotides line up with TRBD1. Material for sequencing was PBMCs. As DNA, the CDR3 is TGTGCCAGTAATCCCGGACAGGGAAACTATGGCTACACCTTC. It codes for CASNPGQGNYGYTF.